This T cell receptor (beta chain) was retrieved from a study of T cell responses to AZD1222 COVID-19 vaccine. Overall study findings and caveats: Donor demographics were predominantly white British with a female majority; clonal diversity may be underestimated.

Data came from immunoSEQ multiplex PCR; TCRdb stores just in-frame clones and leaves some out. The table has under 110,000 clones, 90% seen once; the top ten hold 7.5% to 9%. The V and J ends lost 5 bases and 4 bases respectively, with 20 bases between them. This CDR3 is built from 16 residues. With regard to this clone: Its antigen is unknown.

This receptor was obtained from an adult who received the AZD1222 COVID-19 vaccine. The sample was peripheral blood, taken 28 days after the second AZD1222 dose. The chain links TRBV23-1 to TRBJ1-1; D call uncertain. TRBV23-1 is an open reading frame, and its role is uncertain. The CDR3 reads CASSGEHGEVGTEAFF. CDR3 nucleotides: TGCGCCAGCAGTGGGGAACACGGTGAGGTGGGCACTGAAGCTTTCTTT.